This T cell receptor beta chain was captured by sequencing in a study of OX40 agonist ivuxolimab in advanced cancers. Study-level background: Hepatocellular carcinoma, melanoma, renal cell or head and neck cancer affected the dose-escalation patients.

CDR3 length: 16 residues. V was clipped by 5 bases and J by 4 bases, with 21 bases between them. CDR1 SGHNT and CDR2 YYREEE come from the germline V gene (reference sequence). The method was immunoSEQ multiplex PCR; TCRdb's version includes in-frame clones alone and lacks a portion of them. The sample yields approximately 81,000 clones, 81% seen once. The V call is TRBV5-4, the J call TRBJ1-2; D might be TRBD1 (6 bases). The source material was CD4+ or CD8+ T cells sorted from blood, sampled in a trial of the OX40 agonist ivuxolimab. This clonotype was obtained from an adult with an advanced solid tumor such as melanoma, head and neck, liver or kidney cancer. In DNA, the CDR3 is TGTGCCAGCAGAAAAGGACAGAACTCAGGATCCTATGGCTACACCTTC. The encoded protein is CASRKGQNSGSYGYTF. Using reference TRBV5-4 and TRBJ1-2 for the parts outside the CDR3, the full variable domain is ETGVTQSPTHLIKTRGQQVTLRCSSQSGHNTVSWYQQALGQGPQFIFQYYREEENGRGNFPPRFSGLQFPNYSSELNVNALELDDSALYLCASRKGQNSGSYGYTFGSGTRLTVV.